Listed below are T cell receptor beta chains from one sample, sequenced in a study of T cell repertoires in cytomegalovirus infection. TCRdb passed the reads through MiXCR, listing each CDR3 protein once. The sample shows tens of thousands of distinct CDR3 sequences, 20% to 25% of them seen only once. No cognate antigen is known for these TCRs. The sample was PBMCs, sequenced either directly or after in vitro stimulation (not recorded which). All receptors come from a human donor in good health (CMV status not recorded). Some clones in this sample may be carry-over from other donors' samples. Both conserved end residues are part of each CDR3. The D gene is left open where the match is weak. Clone size, where shown, is once, few, many, or a class for clones that have expanded.

v_call	j_call	d_call	clone_size	cdr3_nt	cdr3_aa
TRBV5-6	TRBJ2-3	-	few	TGTGCCAGCAGCTTCCCTAGCACAGATACGCAGTATTTT	CASSFPSTDTQYF
TRBV7-9	TRBJ2-5	TRBD2	many	TGTGCCGGATTAGCGGGGCTCGGAGAGACCCAGTACTTC	CAGLAGLGETQYF
TRBV7-2	TRBJ2-3	TRBD2	many	TGTGCCAGCAGCCCACCCCAACGGCTAGCGGAGGGCATCACAGATACGCAGTATTTT	CASSPPQRLAEGITDTQYF
TRBV7-8	TRBJ1-1	-	many	TGTGCCAGCACCCCATGGGGAAACGGTGAAGCTTTCTTT	CASTPWGNGEAFF
TRBV20-1	TRBJ2-2	TRBD2	-	TGCAGTGCTAGAGATCCCAGGTCGGGGGGCGGGGAGCTGTTTTTT	CSARDPRSGGGELFF
TRBV10-3	TRBJ2-7	-	few	TGTGCCATCAGTCGATCGGAGAGCTCCTACGAGCAGTACTTC	CAISRSESSYEQYF
TRBV23-1	TRBJ2-3	TRBD1	-	TGCGCCAGCAGTACCCGGGACAGGGGGCGCGGCACAGATACGCAGTATTTT	CASSTRDRGRGTDTQYF
TRBV3-1	TRBJ1-6	-	few	TGTGCCAGCAGCCCGGGGGGTGGGATTGGTTCACCCCTCCACTTT	CASSPGGGIGSPLHF
TRBV7-2	TRBJ1-5	-	many	TGTGCCAGCAGCTTAGGTAACGCGCAATTAGGGCCCCAGCATTTT	CASSLGNAQLGPQHF
TRBV4-1	TRBJ1-1	-	few	TGCGCCAGCAGCCAGGCAGTCCGGGGGGAAGTTGGAGCTTTCTTT	CASSQAVRGEVGAFF
TRBV6-1	TRBJ1-4	-	few	TGTGCCACCAACCTTATGGCCGGGGCAGGGAGGGAAAAACTGTTTTTT	CATNLMAGAGREKLFF
TRBV12-3/TRBV12-4	TRBJ2-7	TRBD2	many	TGTGCCAGCAGTCAGACTAGCGGGGGTATCAACGAGCAGTACTTC	CASSQTSGGINEQYF
TRBV24-1	TRBJ2-1	-	-	TGTGCCACCAGGGGGGCGGGCCCCTACAATGAGCAGTTCTTC	CATRGAGPYNEQFF
TRBV4-2	TRBJ2-6	-	many	TGTGCCAGCAGCCAAGGGAGCTCTGGGGCCAACGTCCTGACTTTC	CASSQGSSGANVLTF
TRBV7-2	TRBJ2-7	TRBD2	many	TGTGCCAGCAGCTTAACCCGGGGACTAGCCTACGAGCAGTACTTC	CASSLTRGLAYEQYF
TRBV27	TRBJ2-5	-	once	TGTGCCAGCAGTTTATTCCGGACGGCAGACCAAGAGACCCAGTACTTC	CASSLFRTADQETQYF
TRBV7-6	TRBJ1-1	TRBD1	medium-sized	TGTGCCAGCAGCGCCCAGGGGGGGCTCACTGAAGCTTTCTTT	CASSAQGGLTEAFF
TRBV20-1	TRBJ2-3	TRBD1	few	TGCAGTGCCGTTTCCCAGGGGGACACAGATACGCAGTATTTT	CSAVSQGDTDTQYF
TRBV9	TRBJ2-2	-	-	TGTGCCAGCAGCGTAACTGCCGGGGAGCTGTTTTTT	CASSVTAGELFF
TRBV7-7	TRBJ2-5	-	many	TGTGCCAGCAGCCTATCCGGGACTTGGGAGACCCAGTACTTC	CASSLSGTWETQYF
TRBV18	TRBJ2-1	TRBD2	-	TGTGCCAGCTCATCGTTAGCGGGAGTAATGAATGAGCAGTTCTTC	CASSSLAGVMNEQFF
TRBV20-1	TRBJ2-2	TRBD2	-	TGCAGTGCTAGAGATTTTGGCGGGAGCTCAACCGGGGAGCTGTTTTTT	CSARDFGGSSTGELFF
TRBV2	TRBJ2-7	-	few	TGTGCCAGCAGTGAAGTTGGTGGGAGGTCCCCCTACGAGCAGTACTTC	CASSEVGGRSPYEQYF
TRBV29-1	TRBJ2-3	TRBD1	-	TGCAGCGGGGAGGGACAGGGGGTCGCAGATACGCAGTATTTT	CSGEGQGVADTQYF
TRBV6-5	TRBJ1-6	TRBD1	few	TGTGCCAGCAGCACAGGGGGTGGTTCACCCCTCCACTTT	CASSTGGGSPLHF
TRBV6-2/TRBV6-3	TRBJ2-1	TRBD2	few	TGTGCCAGCGAGGGGACGGCGGGAGGGTCCTACAATGAGCAGTTCTTC	CASEGTAGGSYNEQFF
TRBV7-2	TRBJ2-3	-	few	TGTGCCAGCAGCTCCACCATGAGGGCGGGGTACACAGATACGCAGTATTTT	CASSSTMRAGYTDTQYF
TRBV28	TRBJ1-2	-	many	TGTGCCAGCACGAACACGGTGGATTATGGCTACACCTTC	CASTNTVDYGYTF
TRBV9	TRBJ1-5	TRBD1	-	TGTGCCAGCGGAGGGGGGACAGGGCATCAGCCCCAGCATTTT	CASGGGTGHQPQHF
TRBV25-1	TRBJ2-1	-	-	TGTGCCAGCAGTGATGGGGTAGCCTACAATGAGCAGTTCTTC	CASSDGVAYNEQFF
TRBV5-1	TRBJ1-1	-	few	TGCGCCAGCAGCTTGAATGGGGGTGAAGCTTTCTTT	CASSLNGGEAFF
TRBV7-2	TRBJ2-1	-	few	TGTGCCAGCAGCTTAAGGGGGGCCTCCTACAATGAGCAGTTCTTC	CASSLRGASYNEQFF
TRBV29-1	TRBJ2-3	TRBD2	few	TGCAGCTCCGGGACTAGCGGGGCAGATACGCAGTATTTT	CSSGTSGADTQYF
TRBV5-1	TRBJ2-3	-	-	TGCGCCAGCAGCTTGGAACCGTCGGGAGATACGCAGTATTTT	CASSLEPSGDTQYF
TRBV12-3/TRBV12-4	TRBJ2-5	-	many	TGTGCCAGCACCAGGGACTTGCAAGAGACCCAGTACTTC	CASTRDLQETQYF
TRBV7-8	TRBJ2-1	-	many	TGTGCCAGCAGCTTCGCTCTGGAGCGGAGCAATGAGCAGTTCTTC	CASSFALERSNEQFF
TRBV7-2	TRBJ2-7	TRBD2	few	TGTGCCAGCGCCGCAATAGCGGGAGGATACGAGCAGTACTTC	CASAAIAGGYEQYF
TRBV2	TRBJ1-6	TRBD1	-	TGTGCCAGCAGTGTTGGGACAGGCTATAATTCACCCCTCCACTTT	CASSVGTGYNSPLHF
TRBV20-1	TRBJ2-3	-	-	TGCAGTGCTAGGCGCGCGGGGAGCACAGATACGCAGTATTTT	CSARRAGSTDTQYF
TRBV5-6	TRBJ2-7	-	-	TGTGCCAGCAGCTTTAGGGGGTGGTTTAACGAGCAGTACTTC	CASSFRGWFNEQYF
TRBV20-1	TRBJ2-1	-	few	TGCAGTGCTAGAGAAATGGGTCGGGGAGTCGGCAATGAGCAGTTCTTC	CSAREMGRGVGNEQFF
TRBV7-2	TRBJ2-1	-	many	TGTGCCAGCAGCTTAGGGACATACAATGAGCAGTTCTTC	CASSLGTYNEQFF
TRBV19	TRBJ2-7	-	few	TGTGCCATCCGACACCCCGGAGGAGTCTACGAGCAGTACTTC	CAIRHPGGVYEQYF
TRBV29-1	TRBJ2-5	-	-	TGCAGCGTTGCAGTGTACCAAGAGACCCAGTACTTC	CSVAVYQETQYF
TRBV5-1	TRBJ1-2	-	-	TGCGCCAGCAGCTTTTTGACGGGGAGGGATGGCTACACCTTC	CASSFLTGRDGYTF
TRBV29-1	TRBJ2-1	-	-	TGCAGCGCACTCGGGACAAACTACAATGAGCAGTTCTTC	CSALGTNYNEQFF
TRBV2	TRBJ2-1	TRBD2	many	TGTGCCAGCAGTGACCGGGAGGGCCTTTACAATGAGCAGTTCTTC	CASSDREGLYNEQFF
TRBV2	TRBJ1-5	-	few	TGTGCCAGCAGCGAACGTGGCGGGAGCAATCAGCCCCAGCATTTT	CASSERGGSNQPQHF
TRBV5-6	TRBJ1-5	-	-	TGTGCCAGCAGTTTTAGGGGAGCCAGGGTCAATCAGCCCCAGCATTTT	CASSFRGARVNQPQHF
TRBV7-9	TRBJ1-4	-	-	TGTGCCAGCAGCCAGCCCCGAGGGAGTGAAAAACTGTTTTTT	CASSQPRGSEKLFF
TRBV12-3/TRBV12-4	TRBJ1-3	-	few	TGTGCCAGCAGCCCAGGAATGCGAAACACCATATATTTT	CASSPGMRNTIYF
TRBV4-3	TRBJ1-5	-	-	TGCGCCAGCAGCCAAGATCCCGGCGGCAGGGCTCAGCCCCAGCATTTT	CASSQDPGGRAQPQHF
TRBV24-1	TRBJ2-5	TRBD1	-	TGTGCCACCAGTGACCCGACAGGGGGCGGAGAGACCCAGTACTTC	CATSDPTGGGETQYF
TRBV7-9	TRBJ2-5	TRBD2	many	TGTGCCAGCGAGACTAGCGGGAGAGGGGAGACCCAGTACTTC	CASETSGRGETQYF
TRBV11-2	TRBJ2-3	-	-	TGTGCCAGCAGCCCCAACTCCTTCATGGATACGCAGTATTTT	CASSPNSFMDTQYF
TRBV7-9	TRBJ1-6	-	-	TGTGCCAGCAGCTTAATAAATTCACCCCTCCACTTT	CASSLINSPLHF
TRBV3-1	TRBJ2-2	-	-	TGTGCCAGCAGCCCACCGGGGACCCTGGGCACCGGGGAGCTGTTTTTT	CASSPPGTLGTGELFF
TRBV6-2/TRBV6-3	TRBJ1-5	TRBD1	-	TGTGCCAGCAGTTCAGACAGGGAATCGCAGCCCCAGCATTTT	CASSSDRESQPQHF
TRBV28	TRBJ2-2	-	many	TGTGCCAGCAGTTTCACACAGGGCACCGGGGAGCTGTTTTTT	CASSFTQGTGELFF
TRBV11-2	TRBJ2-3	-	few	TGTGCCAGCAGCTTAGTTCCACGGGGCCTCACAGATACGCAGTATTTT	CASSLVPRGLTDTQYF